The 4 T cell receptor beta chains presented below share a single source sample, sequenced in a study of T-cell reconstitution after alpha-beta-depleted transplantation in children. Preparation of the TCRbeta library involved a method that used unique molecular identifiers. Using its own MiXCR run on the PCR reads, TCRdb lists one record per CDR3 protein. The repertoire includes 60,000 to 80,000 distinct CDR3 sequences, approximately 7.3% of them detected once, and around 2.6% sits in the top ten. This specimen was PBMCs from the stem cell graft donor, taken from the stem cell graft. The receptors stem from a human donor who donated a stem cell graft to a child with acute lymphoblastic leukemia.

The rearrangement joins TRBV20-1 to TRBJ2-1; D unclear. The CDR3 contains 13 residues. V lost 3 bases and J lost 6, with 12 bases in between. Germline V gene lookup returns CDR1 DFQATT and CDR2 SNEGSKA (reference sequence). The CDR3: CSARQPTLNEQFF. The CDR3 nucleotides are TGCAGTGCTAGGCAGCCGACCCTCAATGAGCAGTTCTTC.

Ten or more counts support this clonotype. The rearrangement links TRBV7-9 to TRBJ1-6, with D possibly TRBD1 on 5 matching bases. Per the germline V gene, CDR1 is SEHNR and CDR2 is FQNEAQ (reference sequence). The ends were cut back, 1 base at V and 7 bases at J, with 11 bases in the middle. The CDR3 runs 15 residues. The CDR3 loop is CASSLGGLENSPLHF. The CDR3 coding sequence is TGTGCCAGCAGCTTAGGGGGCCTCGAGAATTCACCCCTCCACTTT.

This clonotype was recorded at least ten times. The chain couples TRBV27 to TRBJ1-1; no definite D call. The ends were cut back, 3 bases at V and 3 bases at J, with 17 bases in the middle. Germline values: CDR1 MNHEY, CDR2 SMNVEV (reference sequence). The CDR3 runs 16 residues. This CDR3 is CASSFRPGSGDTEAFF. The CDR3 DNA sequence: TGTGCCAGCAGTTTCCGACCGGGTTCGGGAGACACTGAAGCTTTCTTT.

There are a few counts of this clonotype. This CDR3 is CQGAGGANVLTF. The DNA of the CDR3 is TGTCAGGGGGCTGGAGGGGCCAACGTCCTGACTTTC. The chain employs TRBV19 and TRBJ2-6; TRBD1 aligns across 8 bases. CDR1 and CDR2 from the germline V gene are LNHDA and SQIVND (reference sequence). The CDR3 has 12 residues.